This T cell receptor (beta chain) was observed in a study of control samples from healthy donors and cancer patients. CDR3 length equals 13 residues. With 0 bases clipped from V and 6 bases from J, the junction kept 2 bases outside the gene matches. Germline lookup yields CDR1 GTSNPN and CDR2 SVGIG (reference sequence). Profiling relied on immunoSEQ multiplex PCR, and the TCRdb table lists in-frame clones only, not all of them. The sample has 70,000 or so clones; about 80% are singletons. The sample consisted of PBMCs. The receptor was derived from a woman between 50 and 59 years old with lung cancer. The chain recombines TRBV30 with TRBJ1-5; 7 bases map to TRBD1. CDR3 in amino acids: CAWSVQGSQPQHF. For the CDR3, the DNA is TGTGCCTGGAGTGTACAGGGGAGTCAGCCCCAGCATTTT.